These T cell receptor beta chains were read from a single sample in a study of cytotoxic CD8 clonotypes in ibrutinib-treated CLL. Assay: immunoSEQ multiplex PCR; the TCRdb copy retains only in-frame clones and omits some. The sample yields 130,000 to 150,000 clones, 75% to 85% seen once. This sample comprised PBMCs, obtained after 12 months of ibrutinib treatment. The receptors originated from a human donor with chronic lymphocytic leukemia. The CDR3 runs from the conserved cysteine through the conserved F or W. A D gene is named only where the DNA matches it firmly. Clone size is not always given. Where it is, it says once, few, many or a class for expanded clones.

v_call	d_call	clone_size	j_call	cdr3_aa	cdr3_nt
TRBV7-9	TRBD1	-	TRBJ2-1	CASSLVPDRANEQFF	TGTGCCAGCAGCTTAGTGCCGGACAGGGCCAATGAGCAGTTCTTC
TRBV11-2	-	-	TRBJ2-2	CASRIRRAFGGELFF	TGTGCCAGCCGCATTAGGAGGGCCTTTGGCGGGGAGCTGTTTTTT
TRBV11-2	-	-	TRBJ2-5	CASSSGSISPQYF	TGTGCCAGCAGCTCCGGTTCGATCAGTCCCCAGTACTTC
TRBV7-3	TRBD1	once	TRBJ2-2	CASSSRRGLTGELFF	TGTGCCAGCAGCTCCCGCAGGGGGCTCACCGGGGAGCTGTTTTTT
TRBV27	TRBD2	-	TRBJ2-1	CASSSPAGLAGGPRGEQFF	TGTGCCAGCAGCTCTCCGGCGGGACTAGCGGGAGGGCCGAGGGGGGAGCAGTTCTTC
TRBV6-5	-	-	TRBJ2-5	CASSLSRGQETQYF	TGTGCCAGCAGTTTGTCCAGGGGTCAAGAGACCCAGTACTTC
TRBV13	-	-	TRBJ2-1	CASSLGRPEQQFF	TGTGCCAGCAGCTTAGGTAGACCAGAGCAGCAGTTCTTC
TRBV11-2	-	-	TRBJ2-1	CASSLYLLLNEQFF	TGTGCCAGCAGCTTATACCTCCTATTAAATGAGCAGTTCTTC
TRBV5-6	TRBD2	-	TRBJ2-1	CASRFGTRTYNEQFF	TGTGCCAGCAGATTCGGGACTAGAACCTACAATGAGCAGTTCTTC
TRBV5-6	-	-	TRBJ1-5	CASSLGTGSNQPQHF	TGTGCCAGCAGCTTGGGAACGGGTAGCAATCAGCCCCAGCATTTT
TRBV30	-	-	TRBJ2-7	CAWTGDVGLYEQYF	TGTGCCTGGACCGGGGACGTGGGGCTCTACGAGCAGTACTTC
TRBV9	-	-	TRBJ2-1	CASSPIGRSSYNEQFF	TGTGCCAGCAGCCCCATAGGACGGAGCTCCTACAATGAGCAGTTCTTC
TRBV7-9	-	-	TRBJ2-2	CASSFSGFSGELFF	TGTGCCAGCAGCTTTTCAGGGTTTTCGGGGGAGCTGTTTTTT
TRBV6-1	-	-	TRBJ1-2	CASDNDGYTF	TGTGCCAGCGACAATGATGGCTACACCTTC
TRBV4-2	TRBD2	once	TRBJ2-3	CASSLRSGRGTDTQYF	TGTGCCAGCAGCCTTCGTAGCGGGAGGGGCACAGATACGCAGTATTTT
TRBV7-2	-	-	TRBJ2-5	CASSLVSGGGETQYF	TGTGCCAGCAGCTTAGTGTCAGGGGGAGGGGAGACCCAGTACTTC
TRBV7-9	-	few	TRBJ2-6	CASKFWAGSLSGANVLTF	TGTGCCAGCAAATTCTGGGCGGGAAGCCTCTCTGGGGCCAACGTCCTGACTTTC
TRBV11-2	-	few	TRBJ1-2	CASSSRTFSNYGYTF	TGTGCCAGCAGCTCCAGGACTTTCTCTAACTATGGCTACACCTTC
TRBV5-5	-	few	TRBJ2-5	CASSLGKEGQETQYF	TGTGCCAGCAGCTTGGGGAAAGAGGGACAAGAGACCCAGTACTTC
TRBV7-3	TRBD2	few	TRBJ2-1	CASSLVGLAFDSEQFF	TGTGCCAGCAGCTTAGTGGGACTAGCGTTTGATTCTGAGCAGTTCTTC
TRBV7-3	TRBD1	-	TRBJ2-7	CASSSGTGDEQYF	TGTGCCAGCAGCTCCGGGACAGGGGACGAGCAGTACTTC
TRBV7-9	TRBD2	-	TRBJ2-7	CASSAHGLAGGYEQYF	TGTGCCAGCAGCGCACACGGACTAGCGGGCGGCTACGAGCAGTACTTC
TRBV10-1	-	-	TRBJ2-1	CASSDLSGEQFF	TGCGCCAGCAGTGACTTGAGTGGTGAGCAGTTCTTC
TRBV4-2	-	-	TRBJ2-7	CASSQELPGPYEQYF	TGTGCCAGCAGCCAAGAACTCCCGGGCCCCTACGAGCAGTACTTC
TRBV7-2	-	-	TRBJ1-1	CASSLPAGDSTEAFF	TGTGCCAGCAGCTTACCCGCCGGGGATTCCACTGAAGCTTTCTTT
TRBV7-8	-	-	TRBJ1-5	CASSLGRGDYQPQHF	TGTGCCAGCAGCTTAGGGCGGGGGGATTATCAGCCCCAGCATTTT
TRBV29-1	-	-	TRBJ2-7	CSVGTGRTYEQYF	TGCAGCGTTGGTACAGGGCGGACCTACGAGCAGTACTTC
TRBV28	-	-	TRBJ1-2	CASSLRDGYTF	TGTGCCAGCAGTTTGAGGGACGGCTACACCTTC
TRBV21-1	-	-	TRBJ2-1	CARGWATVLDEQFF	TGTGCCAGAGGGTGGGCTACCGTCTTGGATGAGCAGTTCTTC
TRBV12-5	-	-	TRBJ2-7	CASGLPVQGYEQYF	TGTGCTAGTGGTTTGCCCGTACAGGGCTACGAGCAGTACTTC
TRBV9	-	-	TRBJ2-7	CASSVAGGTSYEQYF	-
TRBV11-3	TRBD1	-	TRBJ2-2	CASSPRTGANTGELFF	TGTGCCAGCAGCCCTCGGACAGGGGCGAACACCGGGGAGCTGTTTTTT
TRBV21-1	-	-	TRBJ2-3	CASSKGTSGRTDTQYF	TGTGCCAGCAGTAAAGGGACTAGCGGGAGAACAGATACGCAGTATTTT
TRBV2	TRBD2	-	TRBJ2-2	CASRALAVNTGELFF	TGTGCCAGCAGAGCACTAGCGGTAAACACCGGGGAGCTGTTTTTT
TRBV2	TRBD1	-	TRBJ2-1	CASALPGTGGGWFF	TGTGCCAGCGCTCTTCCGGGGACAGGGGGAGGGTGGTTCTTC
TRBV19	TRBD2	-	TRBJ2-3	CASSTVRGSQSTDTQYF	TGTGCCAGTAGTACCGTACGCGGGAGTCAGAGTACAGATACGCAGTATTTT
TRBV9	TRBD1	-	TRBJ2-1	CASTISPGQGTPSYNEQFF	TGTGCCAGCACCATCTCCCCGGGACAGGGGACCCCAAGCTACAATGAGCAGTTCTTC
TRBV6-6	-	few	TRBJ1-1	CASSTTANTEAFF	TGTGCCAGCAGTACCACGGCGAACACTGAAGCTTTCTTT
TRBV7-8	TRBD2	-	TRBJ2-1	CASSPRTSGLYNEQFF	TGTGCCAGCAGCCCACGGACTAGCGGGCTCTACAATGAGCAGTTCTTC
TRBV29-1	-	-	TRBJ2-2	CSGAWATGELFF	TGCAGCGGGGCCTGGGCGACCGGGGAGCTGTTTTTT
TRBV10-3	TRBD2	few	TRBJ2-2	CAIRDTSGGSGELFF	TGTGCCATCAGAGATACTAGCGGGGGGTCCGGGGAGCTGTTTTTT
TRBV19	-	-	TRBJ2-2	CASSAWRDHRELFF	TGTGCCAGTAGTGCTTGGAGGGATCACCGGGAGCTGTTTTTT
TRBV28	-	-	TRBJ2-1	CASSLWVSVLRVSSYNEQFF	TGTGCCAGCAGTTTATGGGTCTCAGTTCTCAGGGTTAGCTCCTACAATGAGCAGTTCTTC
TRBV5-3	-	-	TRBJ1-4	CARSPRDRIVSTNEKLFF	TGTGCCAGAAGCCCCCGGGACCGGATAGTCTCAACTAATGAAAAACTGTTTTTT
TRBV30	-	-	TRBJ1-5	CAWYFSSKGPRHQPQHF	TGTGCCTGGTATTTCTCCTCGAAGGGTCCACGGCATCAGCCCCAGCATTTT
TRBV6-1	-	-	TRBJ1-2	CASSEESYGYTF	TGTGCCAGCAGTGAGGAGTCCTATGGCTACACCTTC
TRBV4-1	TRBD2	-	TRBJ2-7	CASSQVRGLADSYEQYF	TGCGCCAGCAGCCAAGTGAGAGGACTAGCGGACTCCTACGAGCAGTACTTC
TRBV10-1	TRBD1	-	TRBJ2-3	CASSESRGQGDTQYF	TGCGCCAGCAGTGAGTCGAGGGGGCAAGGAGATACGCAGTATTTT
TRBV5-1	-	-	TRBJ2-7	CASSLGRRSSSYEQYF	TGCGCCAGCAGCTTGGGCCGGAGGTCGAGCTCCTACGAGCAGTACTTC
TRBV2	-	-	TRBJ1-5	CASTRQTVGQPQHF	TGTGCCAGCACCCGACAGACAGTTGGTCAGCCCCAGCATTTT
TRBV29-1	TRBD2	once	TRBJ2-2	CSAWTSGRAGTGELFF	TGCAGCGCTTGGACTAGCGGGAGGGCCGGGACCGGGGAGCTGTTTTTT
TRBV28	-	-	TRBJ2-1	CASSSTSSYNEQFF	TGTGCCAGTTCTTCGACGAGCTCCTACAATGAGCAGTTCTTC
TRBV19	-	-	TRBJ1-1	CASMDQGVGVAFF	TGTGCCAGTATGGACCAGGGCGTGGGTGTAGCTTTCTTT
TRBV28	TRBD2	-	TRBJ2-5	CASRHGLAGEWETQYF	TGTGCCAGCAGGCATGGACTAGCGGGAGAATGGGAGACCCAGTACTTC